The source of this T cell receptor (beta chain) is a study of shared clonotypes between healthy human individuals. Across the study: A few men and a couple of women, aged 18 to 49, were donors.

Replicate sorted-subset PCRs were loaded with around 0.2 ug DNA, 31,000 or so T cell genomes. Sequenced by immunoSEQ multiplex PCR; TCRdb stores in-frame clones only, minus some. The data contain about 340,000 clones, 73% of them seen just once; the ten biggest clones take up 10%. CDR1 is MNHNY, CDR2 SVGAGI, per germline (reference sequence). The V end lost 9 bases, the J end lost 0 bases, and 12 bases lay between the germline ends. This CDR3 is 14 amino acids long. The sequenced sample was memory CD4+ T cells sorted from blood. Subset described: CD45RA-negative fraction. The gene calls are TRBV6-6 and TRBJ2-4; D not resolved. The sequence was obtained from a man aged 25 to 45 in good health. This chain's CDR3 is CASFGDLAKNIQYF. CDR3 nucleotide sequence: TGTGCCAGTTTTGGCGACCTAGCCAAAAACATTCAGTACTTC.